These 4 T cell receptor beta chains were all obtained from the same sample, sequenced in a study of molecular identifiers for immune sequencing clone quantification. TCRdb reprocessed the PCR reads via MiXCR and lists one record per CDR3 protein. The sample lists some 93,000 distinct CDR3 sequences, 21% seen once, with 0.8% to 1.2% in the top ten. The specimen was naive CD8+ T cells from blood, with Jurkat cell RNA spiked in. Regarding subset: FACS-sorted CD8+CD4-CCR7+CD45RA+ naive T cells. Receptors originate from a human donor in good health. Some libraries in this study had Jurkat cell RNA spiked in.

Many counts were recorded for this clonotype. V is TRBV30 and J is TRBJ2-7, with TRBD1 matching over 12 bases. Germline CDR1 is GTSNPN and CDR2 is SVGIG (reference sequence). Trimming cost V 2 bases and J 5 bases; bases outside gene matches: 7. This CDR3 comprises 15 residues. The CDR3 loop reads CAWSPGTGGYDEQYF. The CDR3, as DNA: TGTGCCTGGAGTCCTGGGACAGGGGGCTACGACGAGCAGTACTTC. The complete variable domain, with remaining parts taken from reference TRBV30 and TRBJ2-7, reads SQTIHQWPATLVQPVGSPLSLECTVEGTSNPNLYWYRQAAGRGLQLLFYSVGIGQISSEVPQNLSASRPQDRQFILSSKKLLLSDSGFYLCAWSPGTGGYDEQYFGPGTRLTVT.

The chain employs TRBV7-7 and TRBJ2-1; D ambiguous. V lost 1 base and J lost 9, with 7 bases in between. Per germline, CDR1 SSHAT and CDR2 FNYEAQ (reference sequence). The CDR3 length is 12 residues. CDR3 DNA: TGTGCCAGCAGCTTAGGCGGCGGTGAGCAGTTCTTC. Protein product: CASSLGGGEQFF.

The rearrangement links TRBV10-3 to TRBJ2-7; D gene uncertain. The germline V gene has CDR1 ENHRY and CDR2 SYGVKD. This CDR3 is built from 10 residues. Between the trimmed V and J ends, which lost 8 bases and 2 bases, there was a span of 4 bases. CDR3 residues: CAIQPYEQYF. The CDR3 DNA reads TGTGCCATCCAACCCTACGAGCAGTACTTC.

This clonotype was counted ten times or more. V is TRBV7-9 and J is TRBJ1-4, with D hard to call. The CDR3 loop spans 10 amino acids. V gave up 6 bases and J gave up 8 bases, with 4 bases separating them. CDR1 is SEHNR, CDR2 FQNEAQ, per germline (reference sequence). In DNA, the CDR3 is TGTGCCAGCAGGGGGGAAAAACTGTTTTTT. Protein product: CASRGEKLFF.